This T cell receptor beta chain was profiled in a study of HIV-infected children after antiretroviral therapy interruption. Study observations and caveats: Naive CD4+ CDR3 sharing between time points fell after interruption began.

The TCR library was built from RNA with a 3' RACE protocol and unique molecular identifiers. TCRdb independently ran MiXCR on the 3' RACE reads; one entry per CDR3 protein. The data show fewer than 8,000 distinct CDR3 sequences, about 15% seen once. This CDR3 region has 14 residues. V shed 4 bases and J shed 7 bases, with 11 bases lying between them. Germline V CDR1 and CDR2: SGHTA, FQGNSA. This sample's treatment: PENTA 11 planned treatment interruption arm or continuous ART arm. Ten or more counts support this clonotype. Its antigen is unidentified. This chain links TRBV7-2 with TRBJ1-6; possible D gene TRBD1, 6 bases. Here the sequenced sample was CD45RO+ CD8+ T cells from PBMCs, pooled from several time points, taken from a donor given antiretroviral therapy, either interrupted or continuous. Indicated subset: memory CD8+ CD45RO+ CD45RA- T cells. The source is a pool of human donors with HIV. The CDR3 nucleotides read TGTGCCAGCAGCTCCACAGGGAACAATTCACCCCTCCACTTT. This gives the protein CASSSTGNNSPLHF.